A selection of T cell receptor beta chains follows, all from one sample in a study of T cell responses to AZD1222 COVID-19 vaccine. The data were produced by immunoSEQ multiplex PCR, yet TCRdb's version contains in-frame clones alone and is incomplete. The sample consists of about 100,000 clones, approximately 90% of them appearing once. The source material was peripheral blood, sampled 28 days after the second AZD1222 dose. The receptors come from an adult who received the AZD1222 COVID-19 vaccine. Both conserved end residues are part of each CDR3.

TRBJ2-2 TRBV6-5 CASSYTAGSFTGELFF
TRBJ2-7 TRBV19 CASSMARGNEQYF
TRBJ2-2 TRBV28 CASTTPGGGKPKSRANTGELFF
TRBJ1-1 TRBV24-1 CATSQGKNTEAFF
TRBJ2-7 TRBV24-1 CATSDSGTSGHSYEQYF
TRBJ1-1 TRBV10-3 CAISGVGRPYTEAFF
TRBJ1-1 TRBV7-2 CASSVHMNTEAFF
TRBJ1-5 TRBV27 CASSWDRGFNQPQHF
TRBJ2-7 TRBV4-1 CASSLGDSSYEQYF
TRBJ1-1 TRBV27 CASSYTGSEAFF
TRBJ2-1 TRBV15 CATRWREDQGHEQFF
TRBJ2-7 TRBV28 CASSLTRGSSYEQYF
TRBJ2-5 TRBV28 CASSPRGTAETQYF
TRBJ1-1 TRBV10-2 CASSESRGTGVRYTEAFF
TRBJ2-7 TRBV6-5 CASHRDRGSYEQYF
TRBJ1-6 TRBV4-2 CASSQVRSFNSPLHF
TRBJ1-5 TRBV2 CASSATWGGNQPQHF
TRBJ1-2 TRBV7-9 CASSWARGYTF
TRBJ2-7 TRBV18 CASSPQESNYEQYF
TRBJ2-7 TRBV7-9 CASSLWLAGGEEQYF
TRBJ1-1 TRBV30 CAWSIGAEAFF
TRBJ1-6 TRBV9 CASSVRDSPLHF
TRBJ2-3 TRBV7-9 CASGGPSTDTQYF
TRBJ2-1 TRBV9 CASMAEASSSYNEQFF
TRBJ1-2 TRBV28 CASSSGTLYGYTF
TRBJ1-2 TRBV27 CASRSLGDYGYTF
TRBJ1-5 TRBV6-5 CASTRTGGDQPQHF